The 9 T cell receptor beta chains in this list originate from one sample, sequenced in a study of blood T cell repertoires in COVID-19. Repertoires were generated with immunoSEQ multiplex PCR, while TCRdb's copy carries only in-frame clones and drops some. The sample shows just over 250,000 clones, under 90% of them seen only once. Sequenced input: PBMCs or T cells enriched from blood (not recorded which). These TCRs come from a man aged 30 to 45 with acute COVID-19.

The rearrangement links TRBV2 to TRBJ1-5; no reliable D call. Looked up from germline, CDR1 is SNHLY and CDR2 is FYNNEI. The CDR3 consists of 14 residues. The V end lost 4 bases, the J end lost 3 bases, and 10 bases lay between the germline ends. CDR3 protein: CASSVSGINQPQHF. DNA for the CDR3: TGTGCCAGCAGTGTTTCAGGAATCAATCAGCCCCAGCATTTT.

In its sample, this clone was seen once. The chain combines TRBV7-3 with TRBJ1-1; D is ambiguous. The V gene's germline CDR1 is SGHTA and CDR2 FQGTGA. There are 15 residues in the CDR3. V was shortened by 5 bases and J by 3 bases, with 16 bases between the two germline ends. The DNA for the CDR3 is TGTGCCAGCAGCCCGGAGGGAGGAAGGTACACTGAAGCTTTCTTT. Translated: CASSPEGGRYTEAFF.

This chain joins TRBV7-8 and TRBJ2-1; TRBD2 is a possible D gene (5 bases). The CDR3 has 13 residues. With 5 bases removed from V and 8 bases from J, the gap between germline ends came to 13 bases. Germline V lookup: CDR1 SGHVS, CDR2 FQNEAQ. Written as DNA, the CDR3 is TGTGCCAGCAGCCGCCACAGTAGCGATGAGCAGTTCTTC. Protein product: CASSRHSSDEQFF.

This clone was detected only once. The rearrangement links TRBV5-6 to TRBJ2-2, with 7 bases lining up with TRBD2. Trimming at V came to 1 base and at J to 5 bases, leaving 5 bases not matched to a gene. Germline V gene lookup returns CDR1 SGHDT and CDR2 YYEEEE. This CDR3 comprises 15 residues. The CDR3 DNA reads TGTGCCAGCAGCTTGTTATTAGCGGGTACCGGGGAGCTGTTTTTT. Translating gives CASSLLLAGTGELFF.

The genes are TRBV3-1 (or the pseudogene TRBV3-2) and TRBJ1-2; D possibly corresponds to TRBD1 (5 bases). V lost 0 bases to trimming and J lost 8 bases, with 10 bases between them. The CDR3 spans 13 residues. Germline V CDR1 and CDR2: LGHDT, YNNKEL (reference sequence). The CDR3 coding sequence is TGTGCCAGCAGCCAAGAGGGGCCCACGGGCTACACCTTC. Its translation: CASSQEGPTGYTF.

This clone was seen only a few times. For the CDR3, the DNA is TGTGCCAGCAGCCAGCTCGGGACAGGGGATTCACCCCTCCACTTT. Its translation: CASSQLGTGDSPLHF. This chain joins TRBV3-1 (or the pseudogene TRBV3-2) and TRBJ1-6, with 10 nucleotides matching TRBD1. Trimming took 3 bases from V and 8 from J; bases not matched to a gene: 4. Germline assignment: CDR1 LGHDT and CDR2 YNNKEL (reference sequence). The CDR3 is 15 residues long.

A few counts support this clone. The chain has TRBV18 and TRBJ1-1; D might be TRBD1 (5 bases). The CDR3 totals 14 residues. Trimming cost V 6 bases and J 1 base, with 12 bases left between them. CDR1 is KGHSH and CDR2 is LQKENI in the germline V gene. The CDR3 reads CASSLLDRNTEAFF. For the CDR3, the DNA is TGTGCCAGCTCGCTCCTCGACAGGAACACTGAAGCTTTCTTT.

The J gene is TRBJ2-3, the V gene TRBV9; TRBD1 agrees at 10 bases. V lost 0 bases and J lost 2; bases outside the gene matches: 6. Germline CDR1 and CDR2: SGDLS and YYNGEE. The CDR3 runs to 17 residues. The CDR3 DNA reads TGTGCCAGCAGCGTAGTTTCTGGGACAGGGGACACAGATACGCAGTATTTT. This translates into CASSVVSGTGDTDTQYF.

The chain joins TRBV7-9 to TRBJ2-3; D is undetermined. This CDR3 is 12 amino acids long. Between the trimmed V and J ends, which lost 5 bases and 5 bases, there was a span of 8 bases. CDR1 is SEHNR and CDR2 is FQNEAQ in the germline V gene (reference sequence). CDR3 nucleotides: TGTGCCAGCAGCAATACGAGAGATACGCAGTATTTT. It encodes CASSNTRDTQYF.